This TCR beta chain was observed in a study of T cell responses to AZD1222 COVID-19 vaccine. Study observations and caveats: Only five or six AZD1222 recipients were seropositive at baseline. Two doses of AZD1222 preceded a rise in Spike-specific TCR breadth and depth.

Using immunoSEQ multiplex PCR, the repertoire was profiled, and TCRdb retains in-frame clones only, with some absent. The data contain about 84,000 clones, 90% to 95% of them seen just once; the ten biggest clones take up more than 9%. V lost 4 bases and J 1 base, leaving 13 bases between the germline ends. Per germline, CDR1 MNHEY and CDR2 SVGAGI. CDR3 length equals 15 residues. On this clone itself: What it binds is not known.

The sequence was collected from an adult who received the AZD1222 COVID-19 vaccine. This rearrangement joins TRBV6-5 to TRBJ1-2; D is uncertain. The starting material was peripheral blood, obtained 28 days after the second AZD1222 dose. CDR3 DNA sequence: TGTGCCAGCAGTTCACCGGGATTCTTTAACTATGGCTACACCTTC. As protein: CASSSPGFFNYGYTF.